Following are 6 T cell receptor beta chains from one sample sequenced in a study of molecular identifiers for immune sequencing clone quantification. Each CDR3 protein gets one entry after TCRdb re-called the PCR reads with MiXCR. The data hold some 65,000 distinct CDR3 sequences, with about 18% observed a single time. Sequenced material: naive CD8+ T cells from blood, with Jurkat cell RNA spiked in. Subset given: FACS-sorted CD8+CD4-CCR7+CD45RA+ naive T cells. These TCRs come from a human donor in good health. Some libraries in this study had Jurkat cell RNA spiked in.

The CDR3 here is CSVEVTTSAEQYF. The CDR3 DNA reads as TGCAGCGTTGAAGTCACAACTAGCGCCGAGCAGTACTTC. V is TRBV29-1 and J is TRBJ2-7; 7 bases agree with TRBD2. The CDR3 sequence is 13 residues long. The trim removed 1 base at V and 6 bases at J, leaving 6 bases unmatched. In germline, CDR1 is SQVTM, CDR2 ANQGSEA.

This clonotype came up many times. This chain joins TRBV25-1 and TRBJ2-3; D ambiguous. Germline assignment: CDR1 MGHDK and CDR2 SYGVNS. V was cut by 1 base and J by 6 bases, with 14 bases left in between. The CDR3 covers 15 residues. This CDR3 is CASSELQAGLDTQYF. The CDR3 coding sequence is TGTGCCAGCAGTGAATTGCAAGCTGGGCTGGATACGCAGTATTTT.

Regarding this clonotype: A much larger clone differs by one base, so this may be a read error. The chain uses TRBV5-4 and TRBJ2-3; D is perhaps TRBD2 (5 bases). The germline V gene has CDR1 SGHNT and CDR2 YYREEE (reference sequence). The CDR3 is 14 amino acids. The DNA for the CDR3 is TGTGCCGGCAGCTTGCCGGGAATCACAGATACGCAGTATTTT. This sequence encodes CAGSLPGITDTQYF. The whole variable domain, filled in from reference TRBV5-4 and TRBJ2-3, reads ETGVTQSPTHLIKTRGQQVTLRCSSQSGHNTVSWYQQALGQGPQFIFQYYREEENGRGNFPPRFSGLQFPNYSSELNVNALELDDSALYLCAGSLPGITDTQYFGPGTRLTVL.

There are many counts of this clonotype. V gene TRBV4-2 combines with J gene TRBJ2-1; TRBD2 aligns across 9 bases. Germline V gives CDR1 LGHNA, CDR2 YNFKEQ. This CDR3 has 18 residues. J lost 8 bases, V lost 0 bases, and 14 bases had no gene match. In nucleotides, the CDR3 is TGTGCCAGCAGCCAAGACCCGGATAGAGTAGCGGGAGTCCATGAGCAGTTCTTC. This translates into CASSQDPDRVAGVHEQFF.

This chain joins TRBV7-9 and TRBJ2-1; 15 bases are a match to TRBD2. Germline V CDR1 and CDR2: SEHNR, FQNEAQ (reference sequence). This CDR3 is built from 18 residues. J lost 9 bases, V lost 1 base, and 10 bases had no gene match. The CDR3 nucleotides read TGTGCCAGCAGCTTAGGGGGGACTAGCGGGAGGCCCGTTCCTGAGCAGTTCTTC. It yields the protein CASSLGGTSGRPVPEQFF.

Regarding this clonotype: A read error is possible here, since a much larger clone lies one base away. In DNA, the CDR3 is TGTGCCTGGAGTGTACTATCTCCTACCGGGGAGCTGTTTTTT. Protein: CAWSVLSPTGELFF. This chain joins TRBV30 and TRBJ2-2, with unresolved D. In germline, CDR1 is GTSNPN, CDR2 SVGIG (reference sequence). The CDR3 covers 14 residues. The V end lost 0 bases, the J end lost 5 bases, and 10 bases lay between the germline ends.